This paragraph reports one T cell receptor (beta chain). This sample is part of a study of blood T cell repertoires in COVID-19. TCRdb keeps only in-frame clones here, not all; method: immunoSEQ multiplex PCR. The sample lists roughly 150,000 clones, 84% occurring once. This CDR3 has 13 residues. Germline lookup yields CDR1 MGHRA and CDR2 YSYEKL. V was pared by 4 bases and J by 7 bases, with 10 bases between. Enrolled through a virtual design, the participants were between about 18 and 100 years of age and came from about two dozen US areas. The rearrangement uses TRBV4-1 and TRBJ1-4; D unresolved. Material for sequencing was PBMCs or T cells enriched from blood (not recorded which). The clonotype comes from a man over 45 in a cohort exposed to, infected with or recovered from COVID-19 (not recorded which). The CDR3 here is CASSLVGAEKLFF. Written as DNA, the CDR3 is TGCGCCAGCAGCCTCGTAGGAGCTGAAAAACTGTTTTTT.